This is a list of T cell receptor beta chains from one sample in a study of T-cell memory formation after mild COVID-19. TCRdb independently ran MiXCR on the 5' RACE reads; one entry per CDR3 protein. The profile shows fewer than 550,000 distinct CDR3 sequences, over 15% of them singletons. Sample: PBMCs or a T cell subset sorted from them (not recorded which). These receptors all come from an adult woman who had mild COVID-19 (a few samples of this study predate the infection). Cell type and time point are not known. Each CDR3 is given with its conserved first and last residue. Each record gives: J gene, V gene, clone size, D gene, CDR3 DNA, CDR3 protein. D genes are given only for firm matches. The size field is filled for only some rows; it gives once, few, many or a size class.

>TRBJ1-1|TRBV5-1|few|NA
TGCGCCAGCAGCTTGGACATGAGCACTGAAGCTTTCTTT
CASSLDMSTEAFF
>TRBJ2-1|TRBV7-6|few|NA
TGTGCCAGCAGCTTAGTCCCTGCCTGGGCAGACAATGAGCAGTTCTTC
CASSLVPAWADNEQFF
>TRBJ1-3|TRBV7-2|many|TRBD1
TGTGCCAGCAGCCCGGGGACAGGGGGAAACACCATATATTTT
CASSPGTGGNTIYF
>TRBJ2-1|TRBV20-1|NA|NA
TGCAGTGCTCGACTTAATAGGGACTTCTACAATGAGCAGTTCTTC
CSARLNRDFYNEQFF
>TRBJ1-1|TRBV4-3|NA|TRBD1
TGCGCCAGCAGCCATCGGACAGGGCTGAACACTGAAGCTTTCTTT
CASSHRTGLNTEAFF
>TRBJ1-4|TRBV20-1|NA|NA
TGCAGTGCCCTAGGGCAGTATACAACTAATGAAAAACTGTTTTTT
CSALGQYTTNEKLFF
>TRBJ2-5|TRBV20-1|few|TRBD1
TGCAGTGCTCTGGGACAGGGTAAAGAAGAGACCCAGTACTTC
CSALGQGKEETQYF
>TRBJ2-7|TRBV2|few|NA
TGTGCCAGCGGCCGACATCCCTACGAGCAGTACTTC
CASGRHPYEQYF
>TRBJ1-2|TRBV12-3/TRBV12-4|few|NA
TGTGCCAGCAGTTTCGCCGGGCTCACCAGTCGGACTAACTATGGCTACACCTTC
CASSFAGLTSRTNYGYTF
>TRBJ2-5|TRBV6-1|once|TRBD1
TGTGCCAGCAGGGTGGACAGGGGGCGTGGAGAGACCCAGTACTTC
CASRVDRGRGETQYF
>TRBJ2-3|TRBV29-1|few|NA
TGCAGCGTTGAAAGTCGCAGGGGTGGCGGCACAGATACGCAGTATTTT
CSVESRRGGGTDTQYF
>TRBJ2-7|TRBV6-2/TRBV6-3|many|TRBD1
TGTGCCAGCAGCCGAAGCCGGACAGGGACCTACGAGCAGTACTTC
CASSRSRTGTYEQYF
>TRBJ1-2|TRBV20-1|few|NA
TGCAGTGCTAGAGTTAGGACGGACTATGGCTACACCTTC
CSARVRTDYGYTF
>TRBJ1-5|TRBV20-1|few|NA
TGCAGTGCTAGAGATATCGGCGGTTCCGGCAATCAGCCCCAGCATTTT
CSARDIGGSGNQPQHF
>TRBJ2-7|TRBV10-3|NA|TRBD1
TGTGCCATCAGCCCCGGACAGGGGGCCTCCTACGAGCAGTACTTC
CAISPGQGASYEQYF
>TRBJ2-1|TRBV29-1|NA|NA
TGCAGCGTTGATGGTACCCAACTCGGGTACAATGAGCAGTTCTTC
CSVDGTQLGYNEQFF
>TRBJ2-3|TRBV24-1|NA|NA
TGTGCCACCAGTGACCCTAACCGAGGCACAGATACGCAGTATTTT
CATSDPNRGTDTQYF
>TRBJ2-3|TRBV30|NA|NA
TGTGCCTGGAGTGTATTATCGTGGGGCGGGGATACGCAGTATTTT
CAWSVLSWGGDTQYF
>TRBJ2-1|TRBV3-1|few|TRBD1
TGTGCCAGCAGTCAGACAGGGAGTGAGTTCTTC
CASSQTGSEFF
>TRBJ2-5|TRBV5-1|few|TRBD2
TGCGCCAGCAGCCACCGGGTAGCGGGGCCACAAGAGACCCAGTACTTC
CASSHRVAGPQETQYF
>TRBJ1-3|TRBV28|NA|NA
TGTGCCAGCAGTCAGATCATTAACTCTGGAAACACCATATATTTT
CASSQIINSGNTIYF
>TRBJ2-7|TRBV6-5|NA|NA
TGTGCCAGCAGCCTCCATTCCCAGGGCTACGAGCAGTACTTC
CASSLHSQGYEQYF